The clone carrying this TCR beta chain was counted a single time. Germline CDR1 is KGHDR and CDR2 is SFDVKD. V lost 6 bases and J lost 1, with 12 bases in between. The CDR3 totals 15 residues. These data originate in a study of blood T cell repertoires in COVID-19. Across the study: Researchers got acute and convalescent COVID-19 samples from the United States, Italy and Spain. Nucleic acid was either cDNA or gDNA, and it came from T cells, B-cell-depleted T cells, or PBMCs.

Some clones are missing from TCRdb's copy, which holds only in-frame ones; the method was immunoSEQ multiplex PCR. In the table there are roughly 80,000 clones, approximately 78% of which are singletons. The chain carries TRBV24-1 and TRBJ1-5; D is unclear. The specimen sequenced was peripheral blood. This clonotype was obtained from a human donor in a cohort sampled during active COVID-19. The CDR3 loop is CATSSAGNSNQPQHF. The CDR3 region has the DNA TGTGCCACCAGTAGTGCGGGCAACAGCAATCAGCCCCAGCATTTT.